The T cell receptor beta chain under discussion was sequenced for a study of blood T cell repertoires in COVID-19. Study as a whole: COVID-19 samples collected from the United States, Italy and Spain covered acute and convalescent phases. Sample material is recorded as cDNA or gDNA derived from T cells, B-cell-depleted T cells, or PBMCs.

J lost 1 base, V lost 4 bases, and 10 bases had no gene match. This CDR3 is built from 17 residues. In germline, CDR1 is LNHDA, CDR2 SQIVND (reference sequence). Study processing details: Counts of nucleated cells, estimated from reference gene primer amplification, were obtained. Assay: immunoSEQ multiplex PCR; the TCRdb copy retains only in-frame clones and omits some. The V and J calls and the clone size are those of that table, but D and trimming were determined from the DNA. The sample has some 49,000 clones; around 81% are singletons. Followed over time, Seattle patients had been enrolled while infection was active.

The chain combines TRBV19 with TRBJ2-7; 10 positions match TRBD1. The clonotype was recovered from a woman of 80 years or more with COVID-19, enrolled during active disease. Sequenced: peripheral blood. CDR3 sequence reads: CASSTRLGQGTSYEQYF. The CDR3 DNA follows: TGTGCCAGTAGTACACGATTGGGACAGGGGACGTCCTACGAGCAGTACTTC.